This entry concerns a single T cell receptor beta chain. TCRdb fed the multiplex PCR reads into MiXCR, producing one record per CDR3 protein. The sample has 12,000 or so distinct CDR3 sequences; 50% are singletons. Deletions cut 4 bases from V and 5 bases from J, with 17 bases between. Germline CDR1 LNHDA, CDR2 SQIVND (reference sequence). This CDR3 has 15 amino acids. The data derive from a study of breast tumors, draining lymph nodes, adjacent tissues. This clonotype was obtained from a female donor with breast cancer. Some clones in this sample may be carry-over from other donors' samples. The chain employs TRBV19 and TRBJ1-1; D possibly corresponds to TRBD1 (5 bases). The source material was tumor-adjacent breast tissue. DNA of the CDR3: TGTGCCAGTAGTACCATTCGGGGGGGGATTACTGAAGCTTTCTTT. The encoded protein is CASSTIRGGITEAFF.